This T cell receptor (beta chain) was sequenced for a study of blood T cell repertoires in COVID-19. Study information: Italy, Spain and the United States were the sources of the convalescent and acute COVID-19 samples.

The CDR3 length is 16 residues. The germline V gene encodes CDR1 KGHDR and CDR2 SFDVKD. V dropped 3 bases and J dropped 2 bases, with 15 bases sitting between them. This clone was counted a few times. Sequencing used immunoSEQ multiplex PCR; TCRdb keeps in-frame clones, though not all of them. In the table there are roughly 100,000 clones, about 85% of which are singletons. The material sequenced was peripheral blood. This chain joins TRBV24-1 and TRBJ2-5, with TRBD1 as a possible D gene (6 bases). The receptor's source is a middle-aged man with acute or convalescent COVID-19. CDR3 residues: CATSDKILQGQETQYF. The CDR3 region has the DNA TGTGCCACCAGTGATAAGATTTTGCAGGGGCAAGAGACCCAGTACTTC.